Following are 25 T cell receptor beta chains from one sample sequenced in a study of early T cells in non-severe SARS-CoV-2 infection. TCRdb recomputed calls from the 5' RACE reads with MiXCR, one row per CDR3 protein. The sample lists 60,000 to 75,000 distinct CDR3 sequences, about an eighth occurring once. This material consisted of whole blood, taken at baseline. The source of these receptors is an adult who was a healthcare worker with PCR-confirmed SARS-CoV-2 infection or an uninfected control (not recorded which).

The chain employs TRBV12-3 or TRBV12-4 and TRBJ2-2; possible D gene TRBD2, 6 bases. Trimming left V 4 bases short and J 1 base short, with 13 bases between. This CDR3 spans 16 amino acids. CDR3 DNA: TGTGCCAGCAGTTCAGGGACTTTTTTGAACACCGGGGAGCTGTTTTTT. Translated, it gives CASSSGTFLNTGELFF.

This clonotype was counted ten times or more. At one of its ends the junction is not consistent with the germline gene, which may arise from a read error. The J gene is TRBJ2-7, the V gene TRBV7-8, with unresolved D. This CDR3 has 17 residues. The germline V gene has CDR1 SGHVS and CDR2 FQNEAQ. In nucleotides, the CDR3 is TGTGCCAGCAGCCCGCCGATCCGGGCCCCAGACTCCGACGAGCAGTACTTC. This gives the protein CASSPPIRAPDSDEQYF. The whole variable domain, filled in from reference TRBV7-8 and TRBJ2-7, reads GAGVSQSPRYKVAKRGQDVALRCDPISGHVSLFWYQQALGQGPEFLTYFQNEAQLDKSGLPSDRFFAERPEGSVSTLKIQRTQQEDSAVYLCASSPPIRAPDSDEQYFGPGTRLTVT.

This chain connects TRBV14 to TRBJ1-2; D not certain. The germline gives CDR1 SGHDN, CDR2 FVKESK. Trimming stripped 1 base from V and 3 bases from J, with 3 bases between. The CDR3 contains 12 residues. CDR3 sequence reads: CASSQGHYGYTF. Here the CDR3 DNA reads TGTGCCAGCAGCCAAGGACACTATGGCTACACCTTC.

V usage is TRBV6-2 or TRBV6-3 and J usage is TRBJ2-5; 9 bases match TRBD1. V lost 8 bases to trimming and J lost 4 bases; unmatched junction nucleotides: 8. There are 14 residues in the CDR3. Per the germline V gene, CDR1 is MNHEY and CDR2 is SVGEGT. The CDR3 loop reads CASDGGQGLETQYF. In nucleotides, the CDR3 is TGTGCCAGCGACGGAGGACAGGGGTTAGAGACCCAGTACTTC.

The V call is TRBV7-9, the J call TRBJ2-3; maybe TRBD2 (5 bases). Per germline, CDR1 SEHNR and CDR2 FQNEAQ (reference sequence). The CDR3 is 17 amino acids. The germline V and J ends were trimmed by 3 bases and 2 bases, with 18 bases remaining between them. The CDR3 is CASSFAGRRTYTDTQYF. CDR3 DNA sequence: TGTGCCAGCAGCTTTGCCGGACGGAGGACTTACACAGATACGCAGTATTTT.

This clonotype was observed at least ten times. CDR3 region: CASSRDRLYEQYF. CDR3 bases: TGTGCCAGCAGCCGGGACAGACTCTACGAGCAGTACTTC. This rearrangement joins TRBV7-2 to TRBJ2-7; 7 bases agree with TRBD1. The V gene's germline CDR1 is SGHTA and CDR2 FQGNSA. The CDR3 is 13 residues long. J was trimmed by 3 bases and V by 5 bases; bases with no gene match: 4.

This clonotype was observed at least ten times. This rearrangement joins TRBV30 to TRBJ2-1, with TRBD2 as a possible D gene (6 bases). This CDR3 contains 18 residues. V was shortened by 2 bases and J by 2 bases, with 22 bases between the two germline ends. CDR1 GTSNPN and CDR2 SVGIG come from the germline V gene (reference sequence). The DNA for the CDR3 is TGTGCCTGGAGTAAAGCTGGCGGGGCAAAGGCGGCCTACAATGAGCAGTTCTTC. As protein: CAWSKAGGAKAAYNEQFF.

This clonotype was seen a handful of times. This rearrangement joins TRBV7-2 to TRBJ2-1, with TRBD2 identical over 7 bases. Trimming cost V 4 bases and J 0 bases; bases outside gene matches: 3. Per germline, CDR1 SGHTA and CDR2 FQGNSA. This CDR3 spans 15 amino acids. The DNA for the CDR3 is TGTGCCAGCAGCTCGAGCGGGGTCTCCTACAATGAGCAGTTCTTC. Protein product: CASSSSGVSYNEQFF. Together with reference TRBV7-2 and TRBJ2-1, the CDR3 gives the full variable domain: GAGVSQSPSNKVTEKGKDVELRCDPISGHTALYWYRQSLGQGLEFLIYFQGNSAPDKSGLPSDRFSAERTGGSVSTLTIQRTQQEDSAVYLCASSSSGVSYNEQFFGPGTRLTVL.

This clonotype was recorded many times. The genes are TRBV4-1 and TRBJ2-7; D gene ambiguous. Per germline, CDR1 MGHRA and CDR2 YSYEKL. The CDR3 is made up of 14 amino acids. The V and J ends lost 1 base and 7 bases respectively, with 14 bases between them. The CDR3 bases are TGCGCCAGCAGCCAAGGGCCGGGTTCTAGAGAGCAGTACTTC. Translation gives CASSQGPGSREQYF.

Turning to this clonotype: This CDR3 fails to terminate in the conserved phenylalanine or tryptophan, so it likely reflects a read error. The chain's CDR3 is CASSYGQGWNGYTY. The CDR3 DNA follows: TGTGCCAGCAGCTACGGACAGGGTTGGAATGGCTACACCTAC. V gene TRBV5-6 combines with J gene TRBJ1-2; 8 nucleotides align to TRBD1. This CDR3 is 14 amino acids long. Per the germline V gene, CDR1 is SGHDT and CDR2 is YYEEEE. V dropped 3 bases and J dropped 6; count of bases not matched to a gene: 7.

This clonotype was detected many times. CDR3 amino acids: CSVGLLAKNIQYF. Written as DNA, the CDR3 is TGCAGCGTTGGACTCCTAGCCAAAAACATTCAGTACTTC. V and J are TRBV29-1 and TRBJ2-4; D is ambiguous. CDR3 length: 13 residues. Germline CDR1 SQVTM, CDR2 ANQGSEA. V lost 4 bases, J lost 0 bases, and 7 bases lay in between.

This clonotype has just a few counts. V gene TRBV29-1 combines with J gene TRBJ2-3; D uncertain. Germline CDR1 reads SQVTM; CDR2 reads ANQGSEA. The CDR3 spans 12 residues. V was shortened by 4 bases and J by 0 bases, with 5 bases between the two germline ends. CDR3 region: CSVGLSTDTQYF. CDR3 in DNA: TGCAGCGTTGGTCTAAGCACAGATACGCAGTATTTT.

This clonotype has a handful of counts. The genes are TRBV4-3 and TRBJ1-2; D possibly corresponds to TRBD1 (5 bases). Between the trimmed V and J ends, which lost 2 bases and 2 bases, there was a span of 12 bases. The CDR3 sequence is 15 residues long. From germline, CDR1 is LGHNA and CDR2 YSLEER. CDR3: CASSQSRGINYGYTF. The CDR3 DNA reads TGCGCCAGCAGCCAATCTCGGGGGATAAACTATGGCTACACCTTC.

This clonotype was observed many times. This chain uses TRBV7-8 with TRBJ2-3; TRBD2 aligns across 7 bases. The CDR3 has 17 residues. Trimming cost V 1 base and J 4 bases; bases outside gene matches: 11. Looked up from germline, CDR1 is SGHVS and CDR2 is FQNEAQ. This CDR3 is CASSLGGAGTPADTQYF. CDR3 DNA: TGTGCCAGCAGCTTAGGAGGAGCGGGGACCCCCGCAGATACGCAGTATTTT.

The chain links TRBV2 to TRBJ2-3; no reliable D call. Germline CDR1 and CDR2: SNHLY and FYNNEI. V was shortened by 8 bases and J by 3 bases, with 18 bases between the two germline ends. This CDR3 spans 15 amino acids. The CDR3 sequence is CASPSEGRFTDTQYF. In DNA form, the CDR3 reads TGTGCCAGCCCCTCCGAAGGAAGATTTACAGATACGCAGTATTTT. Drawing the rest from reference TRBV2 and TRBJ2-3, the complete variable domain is EPEVTQTPSHQVTQMGQEVILRCVPISNHLYFYWYRQILGQKVEFLVSFYNNEISEKSEIFDDQFSVERPDGSNFTLKIRSTKLEDSAMYFCASPSEGRFTDTQYFGPGTRLTVL.

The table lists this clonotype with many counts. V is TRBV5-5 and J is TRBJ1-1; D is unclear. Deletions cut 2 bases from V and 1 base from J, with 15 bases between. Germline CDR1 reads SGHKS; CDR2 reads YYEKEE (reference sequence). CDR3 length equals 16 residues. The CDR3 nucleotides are TGTGCCAGCAGCTTCGAGGAGGGCCTAGGGAACACTGAAGCTTTCTTT. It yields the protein CASSFEEGLGNTEAFF.

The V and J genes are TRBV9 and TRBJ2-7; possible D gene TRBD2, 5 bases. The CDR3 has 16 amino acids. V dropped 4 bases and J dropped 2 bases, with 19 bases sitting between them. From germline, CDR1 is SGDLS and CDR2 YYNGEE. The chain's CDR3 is CASSSTAVLGAYEQYF. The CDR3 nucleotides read TGTGCCAGCAGCTCAACGGCTGTCCTCGGGGCCTACGAGCAGTACTTC.

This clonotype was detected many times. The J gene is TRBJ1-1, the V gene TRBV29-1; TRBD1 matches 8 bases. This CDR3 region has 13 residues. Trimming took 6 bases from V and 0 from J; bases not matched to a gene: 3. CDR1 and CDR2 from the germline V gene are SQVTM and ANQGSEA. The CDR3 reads CSVDREVNTEAFF. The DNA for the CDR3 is TGCAGCGTGGACAGGGAGGTGAACACTGAAGCTTTCTTT.

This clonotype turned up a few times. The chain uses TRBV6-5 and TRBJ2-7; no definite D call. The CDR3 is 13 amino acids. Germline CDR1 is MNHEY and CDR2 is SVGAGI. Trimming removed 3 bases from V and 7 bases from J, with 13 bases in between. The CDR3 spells CASSYPATGEQYF. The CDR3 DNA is TGTGCCAGCAGTTATCCGGCGACGGGTGAGCAGTACTTC.

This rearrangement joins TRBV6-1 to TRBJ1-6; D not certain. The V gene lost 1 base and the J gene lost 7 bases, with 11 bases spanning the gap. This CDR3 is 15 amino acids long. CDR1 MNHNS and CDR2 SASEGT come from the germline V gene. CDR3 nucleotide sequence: TGTGCCAGCAGTGAAGGCGGCTCGGGGAATTCACCCCTCCACTTT. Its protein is CASSEGGSGNSPLHF.

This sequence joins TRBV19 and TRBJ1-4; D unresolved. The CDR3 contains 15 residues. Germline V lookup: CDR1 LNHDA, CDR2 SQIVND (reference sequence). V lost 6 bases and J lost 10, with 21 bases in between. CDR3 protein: CASSNPAPAPGKLFF. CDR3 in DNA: TGTGCCAGTAGCAACCCGGCACCGGCCCCTGGAAAACTGTTTTTT.

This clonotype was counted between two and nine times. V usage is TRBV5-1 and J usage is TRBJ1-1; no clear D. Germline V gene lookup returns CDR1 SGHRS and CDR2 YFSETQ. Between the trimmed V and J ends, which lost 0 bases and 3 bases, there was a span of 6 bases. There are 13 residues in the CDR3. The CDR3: CASSLAGYTEAFF. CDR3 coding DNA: TGCGCCAGCAGCTTGGCCGGGTACACTGAAGCTTTCTTT.

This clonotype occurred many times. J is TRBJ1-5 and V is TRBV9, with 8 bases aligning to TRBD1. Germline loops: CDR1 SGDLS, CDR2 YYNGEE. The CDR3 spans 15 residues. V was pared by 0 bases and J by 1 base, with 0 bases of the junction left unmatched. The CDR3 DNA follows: TGTGCCAGCAGCGTAGGGACAGGGAGCAATCAGCCCCAGCATTTT. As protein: CASSVGTGSNQPQHF.

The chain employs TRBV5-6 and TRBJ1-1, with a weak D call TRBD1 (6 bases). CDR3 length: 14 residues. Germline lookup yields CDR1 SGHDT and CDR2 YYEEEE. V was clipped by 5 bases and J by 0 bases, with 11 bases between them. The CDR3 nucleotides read TGTGCCAGCAGGCGTGGACAGATGAACACTGAAGCTTTCTTT. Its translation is CASRRGQMNTEAFF.

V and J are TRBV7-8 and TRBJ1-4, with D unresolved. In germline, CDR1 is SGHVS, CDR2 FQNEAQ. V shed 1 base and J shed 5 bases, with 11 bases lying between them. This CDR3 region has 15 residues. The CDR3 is CASSLVFISNEKLFF. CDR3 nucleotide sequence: TGTGCCAGCAGCTTAGTCTTCATCTCGAATGAAAAACTGTTTTTT.